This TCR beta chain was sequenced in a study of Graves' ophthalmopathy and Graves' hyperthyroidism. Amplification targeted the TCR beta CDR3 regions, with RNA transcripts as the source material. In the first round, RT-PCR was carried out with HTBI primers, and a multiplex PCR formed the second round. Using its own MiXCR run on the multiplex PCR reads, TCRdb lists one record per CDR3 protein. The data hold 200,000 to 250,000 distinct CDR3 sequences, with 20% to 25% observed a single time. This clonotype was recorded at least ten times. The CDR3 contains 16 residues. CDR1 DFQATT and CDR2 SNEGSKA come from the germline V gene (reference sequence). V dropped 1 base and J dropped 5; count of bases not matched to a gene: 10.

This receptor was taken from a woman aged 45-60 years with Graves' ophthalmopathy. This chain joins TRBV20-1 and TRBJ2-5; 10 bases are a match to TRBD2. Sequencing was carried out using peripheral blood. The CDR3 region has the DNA TGCAGTGCTAGAGTTTCTAGCGGGGGCATGGGTGAGACCCAGTACTTC. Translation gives CSARVSSGGMGETQYF.